This TCR beta chain was identified during a study of CD8 T cells in ankylosing spondylitis. V dropped 1 base and J dropped 10 bases, with 10 bases sitting between them. The germline gives CDR1 LGHDT, CDR2 YNNKEL (reference sequence). The CDR3 extends over 12 amino acids. Library preparation for TCR beta used quantitative 5'-RACE with molecular barcodes. TCRdb called the 5' RACE reads again in MiXCR, with one record for every CDR3 protein. The data show 200,000 to 300,000 distinct CDR3 sequences, roughly a tenth seen once. General study results and limits: From matched ankylosing spondylitis synovial fluid, disease-linked clones were reportedly recovered at significantly enriched levels. What appeared characteristic of ankylosing spondylitis blood was a TCR beta motif of 7 or 8 highly homologous variants.

The table lists this clonotype with a few counts. Its specificity is unknown. This sequence joins TRBV3-1 and TRBJ2-5; D not certain. Input material: blood, either unsorted or a sorted T cell fraction (not recorded which). The clonotype originates from a male donor with ankylosing spondylitis or in good health (not recorded which). CDR3 sequence (DNA): TGTGCCAGCAGCCAAGCCTTAGTAGGCCAGTACTTC. Protein sequence: CASSQALVGQYF.